This T cell receptor beta chain was identified during a study of T-cell reconstitution after alpha-beta-depleted transplantation in children. Study-level findings and limits: Once a year had passed after transplant, T-cell counts and diversity came mostly from newly produced T cells.

Remarks on this clonotype: What it recognizes is unknown.

Unique molecular identifiers were used to barcode this TCRbeta library. TCRdb reprocessed the PCR reads via MiXCR and lists one record per CDR3 protein. The repertoire includes 90,000 to 100,000 distinct CDR3 sequences, under 25% of them detected once, and over 20% sits in the top ten. The CDR3 sequence is 13 residues long. The V end was cut by 5 bases, the J end by 5 bases, with 11 bases between. Germline values: CDR1 SGHVS, CDR2 FQNEAQ. This chain uses TRBV7-8 with TRBJ2-3, with D tentatively TRBD2 (5 bases). The sequenced sample was PBMCs, obtained before TCRalphabeta/CD19-depleted stem cell transplant. The origin of this receptor is a boy aged 2-9 years with acute lymphoblastic leukemia, due to receive a stem cell transplant. CDR3 sequence (DNA): TGTGCCAGCAGCCCCCCTGGGAGAGATACGCAGTATTTT. It specifies CASSPPGRDTQYF.